The T cell receptor (beta chain) under discussion was sequenced for a study of T-cell memory formation after mild COVID-19. 5'RACE, which relied on constant-segment primers, yielded TCR alpha and TCR beta cDNA libraries carrying sample barcodes and UMIs. TCRdb called the 5' RACE reads again in MiXCR, with one record for every CDR3 protein. Found here are under 300,000 distinct CDR3 sequences, under 20% of them singletons; the top ten hold 23%. This clonotype occurred a few times. Its antigen is currently unknown. Study-level results: CM and EM subsets held most contracting CD4+ clones; EMRA held CD8+ ones. Pre-infection memory carried some responding clones, suggesting that cross-reactive memory joined.

This sequence originates from a man between 18 and 35 years old who had mild COVID-19 (a few samples of this study predate the infection). Cell type and time point are not known. The source material was PBMCs or a T cell subset sorted from them (not recorded which).

The CDR3 DNA sequence: TGTGCCAGCAGCTTAGCAAGGACAGGGCCTAGCACAGATACGCAGTATTTT. This sequence encodes CASSLARTGPSTDTQYF. This chain uses TRBV7-2 with TRBJ2-3; TRBD1 agrees at 8 bases. The CDR3 spans 17 residues. CDR1 is SGHTA, CDR2 FQGNSA, per germline. The V gene end was trimmed by 0 bases and the J gene end by 0 bases; junction bases not matched to a gene: 5. The full variable domain, its missing parts supplied by reference TRBV7-2 and TRBJ2-3, is GAGVSQSPSNKVTEKGKDVELRCDPISGHTALYWYRQSLGQGLEFLIYFQGNSAPDKSGLPSDRFSAERTGGSVSTLTIQRTQQEDSAVYLCASSLARTGPSTDTQYFGPGTRLTVL.